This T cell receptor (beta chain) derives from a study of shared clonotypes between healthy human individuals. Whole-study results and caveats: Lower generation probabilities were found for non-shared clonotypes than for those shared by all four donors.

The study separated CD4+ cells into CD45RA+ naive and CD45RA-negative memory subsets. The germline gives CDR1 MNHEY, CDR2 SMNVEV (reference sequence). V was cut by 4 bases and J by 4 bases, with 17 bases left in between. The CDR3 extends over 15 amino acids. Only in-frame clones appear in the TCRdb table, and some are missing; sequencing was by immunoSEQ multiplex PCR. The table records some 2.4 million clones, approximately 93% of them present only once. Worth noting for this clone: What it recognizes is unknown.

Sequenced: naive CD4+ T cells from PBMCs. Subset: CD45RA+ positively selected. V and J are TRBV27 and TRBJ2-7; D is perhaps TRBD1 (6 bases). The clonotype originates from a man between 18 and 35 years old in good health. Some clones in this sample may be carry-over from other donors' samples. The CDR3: CASSSLAGTSYEQYF. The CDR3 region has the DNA TGTGCCAGCAGTTCCCTAGCAGGGACATCATACGAGCAGTACTTC.